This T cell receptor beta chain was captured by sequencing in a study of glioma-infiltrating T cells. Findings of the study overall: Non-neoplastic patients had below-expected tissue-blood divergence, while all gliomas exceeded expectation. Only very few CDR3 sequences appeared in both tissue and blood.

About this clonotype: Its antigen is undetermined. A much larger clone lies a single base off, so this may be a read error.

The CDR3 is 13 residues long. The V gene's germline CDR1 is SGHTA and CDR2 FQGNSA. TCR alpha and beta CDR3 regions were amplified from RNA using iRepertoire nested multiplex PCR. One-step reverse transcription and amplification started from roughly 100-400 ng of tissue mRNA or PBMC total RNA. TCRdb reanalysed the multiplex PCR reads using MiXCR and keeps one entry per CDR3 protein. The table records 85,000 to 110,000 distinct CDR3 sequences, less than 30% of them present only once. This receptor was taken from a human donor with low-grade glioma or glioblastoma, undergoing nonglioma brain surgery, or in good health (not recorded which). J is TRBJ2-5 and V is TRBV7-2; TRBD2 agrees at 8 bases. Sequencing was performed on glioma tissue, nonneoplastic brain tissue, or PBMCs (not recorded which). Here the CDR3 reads CASSSGRVETEYF. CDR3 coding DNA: TGTGCCAGCAGCTCCGGGAGGGTGGAGACCGAGTACTTC.